The 13 T cell receptor beta chains below come from one sample, sequenced in a study of blood T cell repertoires in COVID-19. Measured with immunoSEQ multiplex PCR; TCRdb has only the in-frame clones, and not every one. Counted here are a few hundred thousand clones, approximately 80% occurring once; the ten biggest clones make up roughly 13%. The sample taken for sequencing was peripheral blood. These receptors originate from a human donor in a cohort sampled during active COVID-19.

CDR3 region: CASRQQGISYEQYF. CDR3 sequence (DNA): TGTGCCAGCAGACAACAGGGGATCTCCTACGAGCAGTACTTC. V is TRBV6-5 and J is TRBJ2-7; 7 bases align to TRBD1. With 6 bases clipped from V and 0 bases from J, the junction kept 5 bases outside the gene matches. This CDR3 contains 14 residues. Germline V gene data show CDR1 as MNHEY and CDR2 as SVGAGI.

This chain joins TRBV4-2 and TRBJ1-3, with 8 bases aligning to TRBD1. Germline values: CDR1 LGHNA, CDR2 YNFKEQ. The CDR3 consists of 15 residues. The ends lost 2 bases at V and 3 bases at J; junction bases unmatched: 3. CDR3 sequence reads: CASSQQDRDGNTIYF. CDR3 bases: TGTGCCAGCAGCCAACAGGACAGGGATGGAAACACCATATATTTT.

CDR3 sequence: CASSLRPSGRASYEQYF. DNA of the CDR3: TGTGCCAGCAGCTTACGGCCTAGCGGGAGGGCCTCCTACGAGCAGTACTTC. This sequence joins TRBV7-2 and TRBJ2-7; TRBD2 agrees at 12 bases. Per germline, CDR1 SGHTA and CDR2 FQGNSA. The CDR3 totals 17 residues. The trim removed 2 bases at V and 0 bases at J, leaving 5 bases unmatched.

The chain links TRBV5-5 to TRBJ2-5, with 10 bases aligning to TRBD2. The CDR3 totals 16 residues. The trim removed 4 bases at V and 2 bases at J, leaving 8 bases unmatched. Germline CDR1 SGHKS, CDR2 YYEKEE (reference sequence). Here the CDR3 reads CASSKTSGSSQETQYF. The CDR3 coding sequence is TGTGCCAGCAGCAAGACTAGCGGGTCATCACAAGAGACCCAGTACTTC. The full variable domain, rest sourced from reference TRBV5-5 and TRBJ2-5, is DAGVTQSPTHLIKTRGQQVTLRCSPISGHKSVSWYQQVLGQGPQFIFQYYEKEERGRGNFPDRFSARQFPNYSSELNVNALLLGDSALYLCASSKTSGSSQETQYFGPGTRLLVL.

This sequence joins TRBV7-2 and TRBJ2-7, with D tentatively TRBD1 (5 bases). The germline V gene encodes CDR1 SGHTA and CDR2 FQGNSA. CDR3 length: 14 amino acids. The ends were cut back, 6 bases at V and 2 bases at J, with 14 bases in the middle. In DNA form, the CDR3 reads TGTGCCAGCAGAACAATGGACAAAACCTACGAGCAGTACTTC. Its protein is CASRTMDKTYEQYF.

This rearrangement joins TRBV28 to TRBJ1-1; D is possibly TRBD1 (5 bases). Trimming stripped 7 bases from V and 1 base from J, with 13 bases between. Germline V gene lookup returns CDR1 MDHEN and CDR2 SYDVKM. CDR3 length: 14 amino acids. The CDR3 region has the DNA TGTGCCAGCACCCTCCGGACAACGAACACTGAAGCTTTCTTT. Protein: CASTLRTTNTEAFF.

The chain carries TRBV6-1 and TRBJ1-2; no clear D gene. The germline V gene has CDR1 MNHNS and CDR2 SASEGT. The CDR3 is 13 residues long. V was clipped by 2 bases and J by 4 bases, with 8 bases between them. The CDR3 DNA sequence: TGTGCCAGCAGTGAACCGCCAGTCTATGGCTACACCTTC. It codes for CASSEPPVYGYTF.

The J gene is TRBJ2-7, the V gene TRBV27, with D possibly being TRBD1 (6 bases). Germline lookup yields CDR1 MNHEY and CDR2 SMNVEV (reference sequence). The CDR3 totals 13 residues. V lost 5 bases to trimming and J lost 2 bases, with 10 bases between them. CDR3 DNA sequence: TGTGCCAGCAGTACGGACAGCACCTACGAGCAGTACTTC. Residues: CASSTDSTYEQYF.

The chain uses TRBV7-2 and TRBJ2-3; 8 bases are shared with TRBD1. V trimming: 4 bases; J trimming: 3 bases; junction bases outside the gene matches: 9. Germline V gene lookup returns CDR1 SGHTA and CDR2 FQGNSA. The CDR3 has 16 amino acids. CDR3 residues: CASSYRQGRGTDTQYF. The CDR3 nucleotides are TGTGCCAGCAGCTACCGACAGGGGCGGGGAACAGATACGCAGTATTTT.

J is TRBJ2-2 and V is TRBV14, with 8 positions matching TRBD1. The CDR3 consists of 16 residues. Germline trimming cut 2 bases from V and 2 bases from J; bases unmatched to any gene: 4. CDR1 is SGHDN and CDR2 is FVKESK in the germline V gene. The CDR3 region has the DNA TGTGCCAGCAGCCAATGGACAGGGATAAACACCGGGGAGCTGTTTTTT. Residues: CASSQWTGINTGELFF.

The J gene is TRBJ2-7, the V gene TRBV5-1; 13 bases map to TRBD2. J gave up 1 base and V 3 bases, and 7 bases lay outside the gene matches. Germline lookup yields CDR1 SGHRS and CDR2 YFSETQ. The length of the CDR3 is 17 residues. In DNA, the CDR3 is TGCGCCAGCAGCTGGGGGACTAGCGGGATGTTATCCTACGAGCAGTACTTC. Protein sequence: CASSWGTSGMLSYEQYF.

The chain has TRBV2 and TRBJ1-1; D is unresolved. The CDR3 is 13 amino acids. Between the trimmed V and J ends, which lost 3 bases and 2 bases, there was a span of 7 bases. CDR1 is SNHLY and CDR2 is FYNNEI in the germline V gene. The CDR3 spells CASSDIQNTEAFF. Here the CDR3 DNA reads TGTGCCAGCAGTGATATACAAAACACTGAAGCTTTCTTT. Together with reference TRBV2 and TRBJ1-1, the CDR3 gives the full variable domain: EPEVTQTPSHQVTQMGQEVILRCVPISNHLYFYWYRQILGQKVEFLVSFYNNEISEKSEIFDDQFSVERPDGSNFTLKIRSTKLEDSAMYFCASSDIQNTEAFFGQGTRLTVV.

The chain recombines TRBV5-1 with TRBJ1-1, with 7 nucleotides matching TRBD1. V dropped 4 bases and J dropped 0; count of bases not matched to a gene: 9. This CDR3 is built from 16 residues. Per the germline V gene, CDR1 is SGHRS and CDR2 is YFSETQ. The CDR3 DNA sequence: TGCGCCAGCAGCCAGGGGACAGACATACTGAACACTGAAGCTTTCTTT. It codes for CASSQGTDILNTEAFF.